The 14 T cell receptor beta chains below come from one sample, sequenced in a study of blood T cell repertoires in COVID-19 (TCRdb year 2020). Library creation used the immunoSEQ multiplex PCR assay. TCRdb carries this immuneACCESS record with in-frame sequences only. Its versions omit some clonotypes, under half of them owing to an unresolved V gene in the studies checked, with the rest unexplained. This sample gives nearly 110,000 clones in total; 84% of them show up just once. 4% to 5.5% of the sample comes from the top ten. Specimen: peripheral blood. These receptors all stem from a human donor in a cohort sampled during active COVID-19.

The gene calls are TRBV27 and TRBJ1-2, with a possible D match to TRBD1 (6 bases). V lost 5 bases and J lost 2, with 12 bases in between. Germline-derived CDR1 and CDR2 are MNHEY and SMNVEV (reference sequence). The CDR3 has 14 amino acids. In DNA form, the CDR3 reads TGTGCCAGCAGTCCGACCAGGGGCAACTATGGCTACACCTTC. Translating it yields CASSPTRGNYGYTF.

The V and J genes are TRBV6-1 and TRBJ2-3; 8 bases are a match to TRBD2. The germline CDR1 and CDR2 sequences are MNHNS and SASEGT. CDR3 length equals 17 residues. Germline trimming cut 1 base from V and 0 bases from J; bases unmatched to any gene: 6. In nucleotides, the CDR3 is TGTGCCAGCAGTGAAGAGGCTAGCGGGTTTAGCACAGATACGCAGTATTTT. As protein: CASSEEASGFSTDTQYF.

In nucleotides, the CDR3 is TGTGCCAGCAGCCCCTCGGGGACCCAGTACTTC. It yields the protein CASSPSGTQYF. This chain links TRBV7-3 with TRBJ2-5; D is ambiguous. CDR1 and CDR2 from the germline V gene are SGHTA and FQGTGA. CDR3 size: 11 residues. The V and J ends lost 5 bases and 7 bases respectively, with 8 bases between them.

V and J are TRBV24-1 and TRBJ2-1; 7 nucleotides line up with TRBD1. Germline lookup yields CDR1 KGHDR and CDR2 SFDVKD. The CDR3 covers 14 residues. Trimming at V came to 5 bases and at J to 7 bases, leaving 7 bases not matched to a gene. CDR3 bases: TGTGCCACCAGTGGACAGGGAGTTAATAATGAGCAGTTCTTC. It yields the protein CATSGQGVNNEQFF.

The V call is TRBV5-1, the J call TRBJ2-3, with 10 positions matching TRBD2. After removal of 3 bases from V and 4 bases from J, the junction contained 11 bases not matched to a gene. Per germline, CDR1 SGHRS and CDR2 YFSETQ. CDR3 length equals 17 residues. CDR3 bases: TGCGCCAGCAGCTGGACTCTAGCGGGAGAAGGTGCAGATACGCAGTATTTT. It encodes CASSWTLAGEGADTQYF.

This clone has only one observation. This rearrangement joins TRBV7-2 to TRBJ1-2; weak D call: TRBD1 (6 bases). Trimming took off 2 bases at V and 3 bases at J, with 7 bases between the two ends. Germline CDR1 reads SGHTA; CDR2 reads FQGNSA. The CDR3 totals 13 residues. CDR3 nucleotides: TGTGCCAGCAGCTTACAGGGGTACTATGGCTACACCTTC. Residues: CASSLQGYYGYTF.

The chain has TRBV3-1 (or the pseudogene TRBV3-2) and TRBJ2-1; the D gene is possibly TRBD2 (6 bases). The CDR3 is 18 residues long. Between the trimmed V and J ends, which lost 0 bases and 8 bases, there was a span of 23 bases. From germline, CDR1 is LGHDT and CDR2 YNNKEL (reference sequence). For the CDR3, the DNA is TGTGCCAGCAGCCAAGAAAGGGTAGGAGGGAATAAGGGTCATGAGCAGTTCTTC. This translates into CASSQERVGGNKGHEQFF.

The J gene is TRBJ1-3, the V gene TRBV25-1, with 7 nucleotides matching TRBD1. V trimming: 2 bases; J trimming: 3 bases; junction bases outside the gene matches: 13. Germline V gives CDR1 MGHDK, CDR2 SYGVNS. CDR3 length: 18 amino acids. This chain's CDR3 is CASSEVSRIGGFGNTIYF. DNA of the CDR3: TGTGCCAGCAGTGAAGTAAGCCGAATAGGGGGCTTTGGAAACACCATATATTTT.

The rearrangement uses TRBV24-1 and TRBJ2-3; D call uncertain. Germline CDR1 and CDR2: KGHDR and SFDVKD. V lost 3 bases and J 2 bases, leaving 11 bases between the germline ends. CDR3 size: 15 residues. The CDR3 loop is CATSDRVVTTDTQYF. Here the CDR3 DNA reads TGTGCCACCAGTGATCGAGTGGTTACCACAGATACGCAGTATTTT.

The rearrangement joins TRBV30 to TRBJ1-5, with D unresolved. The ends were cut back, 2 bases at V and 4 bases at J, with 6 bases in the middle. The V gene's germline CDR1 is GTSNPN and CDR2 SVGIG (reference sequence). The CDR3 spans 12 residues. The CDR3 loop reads CAWSPPNQPQHF. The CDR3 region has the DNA TGTGCCTGGAGTCCTCCTAATCAGCCCCAGCATTTT.

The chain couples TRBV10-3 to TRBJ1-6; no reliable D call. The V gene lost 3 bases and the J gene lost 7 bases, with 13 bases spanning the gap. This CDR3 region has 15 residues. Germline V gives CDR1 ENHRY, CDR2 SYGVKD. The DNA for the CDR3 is TGTGCCATCAGTGACGGGATAGGGCGGAATTCACCCCTCCACTTT. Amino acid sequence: CAISDGIGRNSPLHF.

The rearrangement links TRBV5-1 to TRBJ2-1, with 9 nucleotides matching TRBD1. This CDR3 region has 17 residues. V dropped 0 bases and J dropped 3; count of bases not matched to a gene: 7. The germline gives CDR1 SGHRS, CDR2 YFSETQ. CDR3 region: CASSLEQVGQGYNEQFF. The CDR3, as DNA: TGCGCCAGCAGCTTGGAGCAGGTGGGACAGGGCTACAATGAGCAGTTCTTC.

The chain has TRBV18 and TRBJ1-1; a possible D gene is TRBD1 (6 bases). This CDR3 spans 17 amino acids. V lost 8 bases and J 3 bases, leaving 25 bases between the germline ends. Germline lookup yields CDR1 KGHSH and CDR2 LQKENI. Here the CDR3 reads CASAKAGTLSWDTEAFF. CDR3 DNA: TGTGCCAGCGCCAAGGCTGGGACACTCTCGTGGGACACTGAAGCTTTCTTT.

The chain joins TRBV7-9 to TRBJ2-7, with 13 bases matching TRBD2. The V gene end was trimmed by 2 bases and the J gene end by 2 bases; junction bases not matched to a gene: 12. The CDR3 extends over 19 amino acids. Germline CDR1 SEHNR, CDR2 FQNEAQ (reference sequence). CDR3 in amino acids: CASSLLVGLAGTKPYEQYF. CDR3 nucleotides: TGTGCCAGCAGCTTATTGGTGGGACTAGCGGGGACCAAGCCCTACGAGCAGTACTTC.